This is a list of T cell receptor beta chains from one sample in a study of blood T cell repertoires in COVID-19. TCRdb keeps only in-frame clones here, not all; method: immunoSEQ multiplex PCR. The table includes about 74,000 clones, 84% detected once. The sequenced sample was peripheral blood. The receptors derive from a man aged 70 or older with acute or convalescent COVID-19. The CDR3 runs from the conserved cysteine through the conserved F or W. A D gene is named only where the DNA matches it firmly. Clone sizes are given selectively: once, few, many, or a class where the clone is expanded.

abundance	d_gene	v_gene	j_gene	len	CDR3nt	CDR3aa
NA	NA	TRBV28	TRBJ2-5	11	TGTGCCAGCAGCGTCCGGGAGACCCAGTACTTC	CASSVRETQYF
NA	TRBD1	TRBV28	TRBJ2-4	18	TGTGCCAGCAGTGCCGTGACAGGGGGCGTTGGGGACAAAAACATTCAGTACTTC	CASSAVTGGVGDKNIQYF
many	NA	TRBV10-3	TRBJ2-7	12	TGTGCCATCAGCCGGGACAATTCCGAGCAGTACTTC	CAISRDNSEQYF
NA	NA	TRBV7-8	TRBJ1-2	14	TGTGCCAGCAGCTCCCTGGGGGGAGGCTATGGCTACACCTTC	CASSSLGGGYGYTF
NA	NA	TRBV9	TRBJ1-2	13	TGTGCCAGCAGCGTAACAGGGCTCTATGGCTACACCTTC	CASSVTGLYGYTF
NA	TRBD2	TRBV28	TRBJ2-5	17	TGTGCCAGCAGTTCCCCCGGAGCGGGAGGGCCCCGAGAGACCCAGTACTTC	CASSSPGAGGPRETQYF
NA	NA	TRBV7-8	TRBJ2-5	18	TGTGCCAGCAGCTTAGCGAGGCCTACCCCCATCCGCCAAGAGACCCAGTACTTC	CASSLARPTPIRQETQYF
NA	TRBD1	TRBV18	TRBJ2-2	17	TGTGCCAGCTCACCACGACAAACAGGGGCCTACACCGGGGAGCTGTTTTTT	CASSPRQTGAYTGELFF
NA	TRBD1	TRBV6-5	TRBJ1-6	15	TGTGCCAGCAGGGGGACAGGGGTCAATAATTCACCCCTCCACTTT	CASRGTGVNNSPLHF
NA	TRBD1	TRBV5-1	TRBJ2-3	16	TGCGCCAGCAGCTTGGCCGGGGACAGAGTCACAGATACGCAGTATTTT	CASSLAGDRVTDTQYF
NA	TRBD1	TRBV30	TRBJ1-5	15	TGTGCCTGGAGTGGAGGACAGGTTAGCAATCAGCCCCAGCATTTT	CAWSGGQVSNQPQHF
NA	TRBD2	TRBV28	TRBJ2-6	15	TGTGCCAGCACCCCGGGGGGGGCTGGGGCCAACGTCCTGACTTTC	CASTPGGAGANVLTF
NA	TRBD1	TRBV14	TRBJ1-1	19	TGTGCCAGCAGCCGAGACCCTATCGGGACAGGGGGTACGAACACTGAAGCTTTCTTT	CASSRDPIGTGGTNTEAFF
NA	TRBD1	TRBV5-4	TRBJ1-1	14	TGTGCCAGCAGCTCCGGGACAGCGGGTTCCGAAGCTTTCTTT	CASSSGTAGSEAFF
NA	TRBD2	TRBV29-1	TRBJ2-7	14	TGCAGCGTTAGGTTACTAGCGGGAGGCTGGGAGCAGTACTTC	CSVRLLAGGWEQYF
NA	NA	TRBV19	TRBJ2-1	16	TGTGCCAGTAGTATCCCCAGCGGGTTCTCCTACAATGAGCAGTTCTTC	CASSIPSGFSYNEQFF
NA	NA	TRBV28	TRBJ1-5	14	TGTGCCAGCAGAACGGGGGGTAGCAATCAGCCCCAGCATTTT	CASRTGGSNQPQHF
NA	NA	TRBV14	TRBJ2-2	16	TGTGCCAGCAGCCAAGTTGGAGTTTCGAGGACCGGGGAGCTGTTTTTT	CASSQVGVSRTGELFF
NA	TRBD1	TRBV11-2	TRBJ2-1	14	TGTGCCAGCAGCTTAGGGACAGGGGTGTTTGAGCAGTTCTTC	CASSLGTGVFEQFF
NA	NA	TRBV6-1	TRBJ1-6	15	TGTGCCAGCAGTGATAAGGAGGGGTATAATTCACCCCTCCACTTT	CASSDKEGYNSPLHF
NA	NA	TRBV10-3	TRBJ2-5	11	TGTGCCACCCCAGGGCTAGAGACCCAGTACTTC	CATPGLETQYF
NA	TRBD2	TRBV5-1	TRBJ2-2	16	TGCGCCAGCAGCTTTGGGGCTAGCGGGATCGCCGGGGAGCTGTTTTTT	CASSFGASGIAGELFF
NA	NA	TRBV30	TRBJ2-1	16	TGTGCCTGGAGTGACCGGACACCGAGCTCCTACAATGAGCAGTTCTTC	CAWSDRTPSSYNEQFF
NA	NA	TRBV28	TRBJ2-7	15	TGTGCCAGCAGCCCGGGACTCCCAATCCCCTACGAGCAGTACTTC	CASSPGLPIPYEQYF
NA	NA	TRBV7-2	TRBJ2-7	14	TGTGCCAGCACCTCGAGGGGCGGGGCTTACGAGCAGTACTTC	CASTSRGGAYEQYF
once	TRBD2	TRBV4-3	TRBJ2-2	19	TGCGCCAGCAGCCCCCGGCTCGGTAGCGGGGGGTTGGACACCGGGGAGCTGTTTTTT	CASSPRLGSGGLDTGELFF
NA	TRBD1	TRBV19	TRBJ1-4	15	TGTGCCAGTAGTATCCACCAGGGGGCGACCGAAAAACTGTTTTTT	CASSIHQGATEKLFF
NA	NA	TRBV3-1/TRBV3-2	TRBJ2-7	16	TGTGCCAGCAGCCAACGCAGAGGGGGAACTCACTACGAGCAGTACTTC	CASSQRRGGTHYEQYF
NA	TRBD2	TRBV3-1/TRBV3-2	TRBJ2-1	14	TGTGCCAGCAGCAAGGCGGGGGGCTACAATGAGCAGTTCTTC	CASSKAGGYNEQFF
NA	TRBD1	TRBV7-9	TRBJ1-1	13	TGTGCCAGCAGCCAGACAGGGGGCACTGAAGCTTTCTTT	CASSQTGGTEAFF
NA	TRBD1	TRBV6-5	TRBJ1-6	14	TGTGCCACACAGGGGAGTTTAGGTAATTCACCCCTCCACTTT	CATQGSLGNSPLHF
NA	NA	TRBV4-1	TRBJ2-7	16	TGCGCCAGCAGCCAAGATTCAGGAACCGCTAACTACGAGCAGTACTTC	CASSQDSGTANYEQYF
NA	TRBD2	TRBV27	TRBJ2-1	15	TGTGCCAGCAGTGGTATGGCTAGCGGAGATAATGAGCAGTTCTTC	CASSGMASGDNEQFF
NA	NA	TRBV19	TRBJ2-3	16	TGTGCCAGTAGTATAGATCAGGGGCGCGCGACAGATACGCAGTATTTT	CASSIDQGRATDTQYF
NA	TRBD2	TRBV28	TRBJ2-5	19	TGTGCCAGCAGTTTACGTAGGACTAGCGGGAGGGGGCTCCAAGAGACCCAGTACTTC	CASSLRRTSGRGLQETQYF
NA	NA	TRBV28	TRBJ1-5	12	TGTGCCAGCAGTTTAGAGGGTCAGCCCCAGCATTTT	CASSLEGQPQHF
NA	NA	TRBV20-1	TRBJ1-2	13	TGCAGTGCTAGTAGGGAGGTAGGGTATGGCTACACCTTC	CSASREVGYGYTF
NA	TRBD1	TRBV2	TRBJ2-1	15	TGTGCCAGCAGTCTCAGGGGGTTCTCCTACAATGAGCAGTTCTTC	CASSLRGFSYNEQFF
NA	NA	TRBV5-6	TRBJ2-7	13	TGTGCCAGCAGCTTTTGGACATCCTACGAGCAGTACTTC	CASSFWTSYEQYF
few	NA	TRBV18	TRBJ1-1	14	TGTGCCAGCTCACTAACGGACAGGAACACTGAAGCTTTCTTT	CASSLTDRNTEAFF
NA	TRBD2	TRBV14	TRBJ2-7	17	TGTGCCAGCAGCCTTGCCCGGGGTAGCGGGAGGACATCTGGGCAGTACTTC	CASSLARGSGRTSGQYF
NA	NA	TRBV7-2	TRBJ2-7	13	TGTGCCAGCAGCTTAATTACAGAAACCGAGCAGTACTTC	CASSLITETEQYF
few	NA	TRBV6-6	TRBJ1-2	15	TGTGCCAGCAGACATTATGGGGGACAAGGCTATGGCTACACCTTC	CASRHYGGQGYGYTF
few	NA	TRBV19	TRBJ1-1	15	TGTGCCAGTGGAGAGTCAGGCAGGGGGAACACTGAAGCTTTCTTT	CASGESGRGNTEAFF
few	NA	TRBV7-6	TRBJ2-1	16	TGTGCCAGCAGCGGCCCTAGGACTCGCTCCTACAATGAGCAGTTCTTC	CASSGPRTRSYNEQFF
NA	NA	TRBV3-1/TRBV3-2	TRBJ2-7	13	TGTGCCAGCAGCCAAGTCCCAGGGCACTCGCTCCGGTTC	CASSQVPGHSLRF
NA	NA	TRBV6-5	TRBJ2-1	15	TGTGCCAGCAGTTACGGGGCGGGGTTCTACAATGAGCAGTTCTTC	CASSYGAGFYNEQFF
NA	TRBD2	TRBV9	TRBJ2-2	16	TGTGCCAGCAGCGTCGCGGGGGGCGGAAACACCGGGGAGCTGTTTTTT	CASSVAGGGNTGELFF
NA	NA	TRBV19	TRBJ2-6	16	TGTGCCAGTAGTTTATTACAGGGCACCGGGGCCAACGTCCTGACTTTC	CASSLLQGTGANVLTF
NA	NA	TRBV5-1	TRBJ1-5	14	TGCGCCAGCAGCTTGGTACCAGGCAATCAGCCCCAGCATTTT	CASSLVPGNQPQHF
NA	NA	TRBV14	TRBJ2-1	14	TGTGCCAGCAGCCCCGACGGGAACTACAATGAGCAGTTCTTC	CASSPDGNYNEQFF
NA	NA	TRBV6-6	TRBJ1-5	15	TGTGCCAGCAGTTCCGGGACATCAAACAGTCAGCCCCAGCATTTT	CASSSGTSNSQPQHF
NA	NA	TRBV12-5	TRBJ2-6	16	TGTGCTAGTGGTTTGGGGCAGAAGTCTGGGGCCAACGTCCTGACTTTC	CASGLGQKSGANVLTF
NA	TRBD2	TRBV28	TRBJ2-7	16	TGTGCCAGCAGGCCTTCAGTCAGAGCGGGAGTAGGGGAGCAGTACTTC	CASRPSVRAGVGEQYF
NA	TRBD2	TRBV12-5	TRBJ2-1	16	TGTGCTAGTGGTACTAGCGGGGGCCGGGGAGGCCATGAGCAGTTCTTC	CASGTSGGRGGHEQFF
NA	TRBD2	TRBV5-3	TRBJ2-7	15	TGTGCCAGAAGCTTGCTAGCGGGAGGGCCCTACGAGCAGTACTTC	CARSLLAGGPYEQYF
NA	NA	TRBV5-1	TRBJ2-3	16	TGCGCCAGCAGCTTGGAAATTGGTAAAGCGGCAGATACGCAGTATTTT	CASSLEIGKAADTQYF
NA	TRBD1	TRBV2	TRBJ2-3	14	TGTGCCAGCCATGGGGACAGATACACAGATACGCAGTATTTT	CASHGDRYTDTQYF
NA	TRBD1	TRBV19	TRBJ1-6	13	TGTGCCAGTAGTATCGACAGGGGTTCACCCCTCCACTTT	CASSIDRGSPLHF
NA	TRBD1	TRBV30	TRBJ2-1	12	TGTGCCTGGAGTGATCTGCGGGACAGGGGCATCTTC	CAWSDLRDRGIF